The entry below describes one T cell receptor beta chain. In its sample, this clone was seen a few times. There is no known antigen for this receptor. Base qualities were left out, and no much larger clone turns up one base away. This specimen belongs to a study of control samples from healthy donors and cancer patients (dated by TCRdb to 2020 to 2021). V and J lose 0 bases and 6 bases, and a span of 12 bases separates them. The CDR3 goes from the cysteine to the phenylalanine over 14 residues. Of all the DNA, just the CDR3 is kept, 42 bases in frame from base 1. The CDR1 and CDR2 encoded by the germline V gene are SGHRS and YFSETQ. Library prep was done by the immunoSEQ multiplex PCR assay. TCRdb's version of the immuneACCESS table is confined to in-frame rearrangements and falls short of the full clone set. An unresolved V gene accounts for under half of the shortfall where checked; the remainder is of unknown origin. The table for this sample lists fewer than 200,000 clones; almost 90% of them were counted only once. Of the sample, about 1.4% falls within the top ten clones.

Sequencing was carried out using blood. This receptor chain uses TRBV5-1 and TRBJ1-2, with TRBD1 as a weak D call on 5 bases. The TCR was taken from a woman aged 50 to 65 in good health. The base sequence is TGCGCCAGCAGCTTGGGGGACCCGGGCAATGGCTACACCTTC. Its amino acids are CASSLGDPGNGYTF. Reference TRBV5-1 and TRBJ1-2 proteins supply the regions before and after the CDR3; the full variable domain is: KAGVTQTPRYLIKTRGQQVTLSCSPISGHRSVSWYQQTPGQGLQFLFEYFSETQRNKGNFPGRFSGRQFSNSRSEMNVSTLELGDSALYLCASSLGDPGNGYTFGSGTRLTVV.